This paragraph reports one TCR beta chain. Its antigen is still unknown. A much larger clonotype is one base distant, so this may be a read error. The data originate from a study of T cell repertoires in cytomegalovirus infection. In the study overall: Matching HLA type and CMV infection were both indicated by public TCR beta signatures.

MiXCR, applied by TCRdb to the reads, yields one record per CDR3 protein. The data contain roughly 990,000 distinct CDR3 sequences, around a third of them seen just once; the ten biggest clones take up over 12%. The sequences come from cultured CD8+ T cells from PBMCs, collected from culture after CMV antigen stimulation. This sequence was found in a human donor in good health (CMV status not recorded). Some clones in this sample may be carry-over from other donors' samples.

The CDR3 nucleotides are TGTGCCAGCAGCCCCCGAGTGCAGGACAGGGTTACAGATACGCAGTATTTT. Translation gives CASSPRVQDRVTDTQYF. This chain uses TRBV7-6 with TRBJ2-3, with TRBD1 matching 8 bases. The CDR3 consists of 17 residues. Germline V CDR1 and CDR2: SGHVS, FNYEAQ. The V gene end was trimmed by 5 bases and the J gene end by 3 bases; junction bases not matched to a gene: 13.